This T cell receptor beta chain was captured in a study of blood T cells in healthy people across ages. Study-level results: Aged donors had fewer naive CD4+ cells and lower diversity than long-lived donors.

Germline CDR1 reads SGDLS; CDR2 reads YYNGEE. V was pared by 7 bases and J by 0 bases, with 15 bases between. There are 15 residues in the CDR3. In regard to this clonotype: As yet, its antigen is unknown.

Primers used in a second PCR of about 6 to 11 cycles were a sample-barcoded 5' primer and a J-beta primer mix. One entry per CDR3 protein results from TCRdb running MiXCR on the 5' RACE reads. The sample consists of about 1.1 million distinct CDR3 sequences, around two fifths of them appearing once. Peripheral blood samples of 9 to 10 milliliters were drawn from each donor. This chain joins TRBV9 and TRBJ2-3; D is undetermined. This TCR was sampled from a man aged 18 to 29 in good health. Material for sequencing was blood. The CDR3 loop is CASGPGETSTDTQYF. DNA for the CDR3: TGTGCCAGCGGCCCTGGCGAAACTAGCACAGATACGCAGTATTTT.